These 28 T cell receptor beta chains share one sample of origin, sequenced in a study of T cells in Graves' hyperthyroidism and ophthalmopathy. What was amplified from RNA transcripts were TCR beta CDR3 regions. The HTBI set primed first-round TCR CDR3 RT-PCR. Each CDR3 protein is one row after TCRdb ran MiXCR on the multiplex PCR reads. The sample holds about 770,000 distinct CDR3 sequences, 18% seen once. Material: blood. These receptors were collected from a woman aged 45 to 65 with Graves' hyperthyroidism that later progressed to Graves' ophthalmopathy.

This clonotype was recorded at least ten times. The CDR3 reads CASSLEAGATGELFF. In DNA form, the CDR3 reads TGTGCCAGCAGCTTAGAAGCAGGGGCCACCGGGGAGCTGTTTTTT. The chain joins TRBV11-3 to TRBJ2-2; D perhaps matches TRBD1 (6 bases). The germline gives CDR1 SGHNT, CDR2 YENEEA. The CDR3 covers 15 residues. Trimming removed 0 bases from V and 4 bases from J, with 9 bases in between.

The chain employs TRBV20-1 and TRBJ2-5; 12 bases are a match to TRBD2. The germline V gene encodes CDR1 DFQATT and CDR2 SNEGSKA (reference sequence). This CDR3 has 14 amino acids. With 5 bases clipped from V and 10 bases from J, the junction kept 11 bases outside the gene matches. The CDR3 here is CSAWTSGATQVQYF. The CDR3 region has the DNA TGCAGTGCTTGGACTAGCGGGGCCACCCAGGTCCAGTACTTC.

At least ten counts were recorded for this clonotype. The chain recombines TRBV5-1 with TRBJ1-1; D might be TRBD1 (6 bases). The CDR3 contains 15 residues. The germline V gene encodes CDR1 SGHRS and CDR2 YFSETQ. Trimming removed 0 bases from V and 3 bases from J, with 12 bases in between. DNA of the CDR3: TGCGCCAGCAGCTTGGAGGGAGGGGGGTACACTGAAGCTTTCTTT. Its translation: CASSLEGGGYTEAFF.

This chain joins TRBV27 and TRBJ1-2, with a weak D call TRBD1 (5 bases). This CDR3 contains 14 residues. Germline CDR1 MNHEY, CDR2 SMNVEV (reference sequence). V was clipped by 4 bases and J by 2 bases, with 11 bases between them. The CDR3 nucleotides are TGTGCCAGCAGTTCGCAGGGAACCAACTATGGCTACACCTTC. Protein product: CASSSQGTNYGYTF.

V usage is TRBV24-1 and J usage is TRBJ2-5; D possibly corresponds to TRBD2 (5 bases). Germline V CDR1 and CDR2: KGHDR, SFDVKD. This CDR3 contains 14 residues. The V and J ends lost 9 bases and 4 bases respectively, with 17 bases between them. The CDR3 sequence: CATADFRAGETQYF. In nucleotides, the CDR3 is TGTGCCACCGCGGACTTTCGAGCTGGAGAGACCCAGTACTTC.

This clonotype was found once. This chain links TRBV7-6 with TRBJ1-1; a weak D match, TRBD1 (5 bases). V gave up 1 base and J gave up 7 bases, with 13 bases separating them. Germline V gene sequence: CDR1 SGHVS, CDR2 FNYEAQ. This CDR3 contains 14 residues. The CDR3 nucleotides are TGTGCCAGCAGCTTAGTGGGTGCAGGGATTGAAGCTTTCTTT. Its protein is CASSLVGAGIEAFF.

The V call is TRBV7-8, the J call TRBJ2-1; D remains ambiguous. The CDR3 covers 11 residues. Deletions cut 5 bases from V and 10 bases from J, with 9 bases between. From germline, CDR1 is SGHVS and CDR2 FQNEAQ. The CDR3 loop is CASSGWEEQFF. CDR3 coding DNA: TGTGCCAGCAGCGGGTGGGAAGAGCAGTTCTTC.

The chain carries TRBV28 and TRBJ1-5, with D possibly TRBD1 on 5 matching bases. The CDR3 length is 15 residues. Germline assignment: CDR1 MDHEN and CDR2 SYDVKM. Trimming shortened V by 4 bases and J by 0 bases, and 10 bases separated the two germline ends. The CDR3 reads CASSSGTHSNQPQHF. CDR3 sequence (DNA): TGTGCCAGCAGTTCCGGGACCCATAGCAATCAGCCCCAGCATTTT. Complete variable domain (other parts from reference TRBV28 and TRBJ1-5): DVKVTQSSRYLVKRTGEKVFLECVQDMDHENMFWYRQDPGLGLRLIYFSYDVKMKEKGDIPEGYSVSREKKERFSLILESASTNQTSMYLCASSSGTHSNQPQHFGDGTRLSIL.

This clonotype was observed many times. The genes are TRBV12-5 and TRBJ2-1; a weak D match, TRBD1 (6 bases). Germline-derived CDR1 and CDR2 are LGHNT and FRNRAP. V lost 7 bases to trimming and J lost 3 bases, with 13 bases between them. This CDR3 is built from 14 residues. As DNA, the CDR3 is TGTGCTAGTGTCTTGCAGGGGAACTACAATGAGCAGTTCTTC. Its translation: CASVLQGNYNEQFF.

With respect to this clonotype: The junction differs from germline at one of its ends, possibly a read error. The chain employs TRBV27 and TRBJ1-2; D possibly corresponds to TRBD1 (5 bases). CDR3 size: 16 residues. Germline values: CDR1 MNHEY, CDR2 SMNVEV (reference sequence). The CDR3 DNA is TGTGCCAGCAGTTTATATGGGGCCTTAAGCGGCTATGGCTACGCCTTC. It is translated as CASSLYGALSGYGYAF.

This clonotype was picked up many times. The V gene is TRBV7-6, the J gene TRBJ2-5, with D possibly matching TRBD2 (6 bases). V dropped 3 bases and J dropped 5 bases, with 19 bases sitting between them. Germline V gene data show CDR1 as SGHVS and CDR2 as FNYEAQ. The CDR3 is made up of 16 amino acids. In nucleotides, the CDR3 is TGTGCCAGCAGCTTGGGAACGGTGACTAGTGCGGAGACCCAGTACTTC. Translation: CASSLGTVTSAETQYF. The whole variable domain, filled in from reference TRBV7-6 and TRBJ2-5, reads GAGVSQSPRYKVTKRGQDVALRCDPISGHVSLYWYRQALGQGPEFLTYFNYEAQQDKSGLPNDRFSAERPEGSISTLTIQRTEQRDSAMYRCASSLGTVTSAETQYFGPGTRLLVL.

The genes are TRBV20-1 and TRBJ1-2; tentative D call: TRBD1 (5 bases). The CDR3 consists of 16 residues. CDR1 DFQATT and CDR2 SNEGSKA come from the germline V gene (reference sequence). V was shortened by 0 bases and J by 1 base, with 15 bases between the two germline ends. The DNA of the CDR3 is TGCAGTGCTAGAGATCAAGGGGCCCCCTATAACTATGGCTACACCTTC. Translation gives CSARDQGAPYNYGYTF.

As for this clonotype: Mismatch with germline at one junction end may stem from a read error. The V gene is TRBV27, the J gene TRBJ2-1, with TRBD1 as a possible D gene (7 bases). This CDR3 region has 13 residues. CDR1 and CDR2 from the germline V gene are MNHEY and SMNVEV (reference sequence). The CDR3 DNA is TGTGCCGCCGGCCGGCAGGGGGGCGGTGAGCGGTCCTTC. Amino acid sequence: CAAGRQGGGERSF.

This clonotype was seen at least ten times. V usage is TRBV7-3 and J usage is TRBJ2-1, with 15 bases fitting TRBD2. The V gene's germline CDR1 is SGHTA and CDR2 FQGTGA. The V and J ends lost 4 bases and 2 bases, in that order; junction bases with no gene match: 3. The CDR3 has 17 residues. This chain's CDR3 is CASSSRTSGGAYNEQFF. Written as DNA, the CDR3 is TGTGCCAGCAGCTCGAGGACTAGCGGGGGGGCCTACAATGAGCAGTTCTTC.

The chain employs TRBV7-9 and TRBJ1-3; D might be TRBD1 (6 bases). V gave up 6 bases and J gave up 15 bases, with 12 bases separating them. This CDR3 has 10 residues. The germline V gene has CDR1 SEHNR and CDR2 FQNEAQ (reference sequence). As DNA, the CDR3 is TGTGCCAGCAGTACAACGGGACAATATTTT. It encodes CASSTTGQYF.

J is TRBJ1-2 and V is TRBV7-9, with D possibly TRBD1 on 6 matching bases. The germline gives CDR1 SEHNR, CDR2 FQNEAQ (reference sequence). The CDR3 is 14 amino acids. V shed 2 bases and J shed 6 bases, with 13 bases lying between them. CDR3 nucleotides: TGTGCCAGCAGCTTACAGGGGAAAAACCATGGCTACACCTTC. Amino acids: CASSLQGKNHGYTF. Full variable domain (missing parts from reference TRBV7-9 and TRBJ1-2): DTGVSQNPRHKITKRGQNVTFRCDPISEHNRLYWYRQTLGQGPEFLTYFQNEAQLEKSRLLSDRFSAERPKGSFSTLEIQRTEQGDSAMYLCASSLQGKNHGYTFGSGTRLTVV.

This clonotype came up many times. The genes are TRBV2 and TRBJ1-5; D possibly corresponds to TRBD1 (5 bases). The V gene lost 0 bases and the J gene lost 7 bases, with 13 bases spanning the gap. The germline V gene has CDR1 SNHLY and CDR2 FYNNEI. The CDR3 is made up of 15 amino acids. This CDR3 reads CASSEAGARMQPQHF. The CDR3 nucleotides read TGTGCCAGCAGTGAAGCCGGGGCAAGGATGCAGCCCCAGCATTTT.

The chain couples TRBV6-9 to TRBJ2-3, with D maybe TRBD2 (5 bases). V gave up 4 bases and J gave up 4 bases, with 12 bases separating them. Germline CDR1 reads MNHGY; CDR2 reads SVAAGI. The CDR3 totals 14 residues. For the CDR3, the DNA is TGTGCCAGCAGTTCGGACTTGGAACCAGATACGCAGTATTTT. Translation: CASSSDLEPDTQYF.

This clonotype was detected ten times or more. The chain has TRBV11-2 and TRBJ1-2, with 9 bases matching TRBD1. Germline V gene data show CDR1 as SGHAT and CDR2 as FQNNGV. CDR3 length equals 15 residues. V shed 1 base, J shed 2 bases, and the junction held 2 bases outside the gene matches. The CDR3 DNA sequence: TGTGCCAGCAGCTTAGGACAGGGGGGAAACTATGGCTACACCTTC. This translates into CASSLGQGGNYGYTF.

This clonotype was observed a few times. This chain joins TRBV4-2 and TRBJ1-1, with D perhaps TRBD1 (6 bases). The CDR3 is 16 residues long. V dropped 0 bases and J dropped 1 base, with 12 bases sitting between them. Per germline, CDR1 LGHNA and CDR2 YNFKEQ. The CDR3 protein is CASSQDYDRTNTEAFF. CDR3 DNA: TGTGCCAGCAGCCAAGATTATGACAGGACGAACACTGAAGCTTTCTTT.

This clonotype was picked up many times. This chain uses TRBV7-3 with TRBJ2-5; 7 bases match TRBD2. From germline, CDR1 is SGHTA and CDR2 FQGTGA. This CDR3 contains 13 residues. The ends lost 3 bases at V and 7 bases at J; junction bases unmatched: 5. In nucleotides, the CDR3 is TGTGCCAGCAGCTTCCGAAGGGAGGGGACCCAGTACTTC. It yields the protein CASSFRREGTQYF.

V usage is TRBV2 and J usage is TRBJ1-4, with 7 nucleotides matching TRBD1. The V gene end was trimmed by 5 bases and the J gene end by 9 bases; junction bases not matched to a gene: 9. Germline CDR1 and CDR2: SNHLY and FYNNEI. There are 14 residues in the CDR3. Here the CDR3 DNA reads TGTGCCAGCAGTTCCGGGACAGCGACTAAAAAACTGTTTTTT. Its protein is CASSSGTATKKLFF.

This clonotype occurred a few times. The chain carries TRBV28 and TRBJ2-2, with a weak D call TRBD2 (6 bases). Deletions cut 7 bases from V and 1 base from J, with 19 bases between. The length of the CDR3 is 17 residues. The germline V gene encodes CDR1 MDHEN and CDR2 SYDVKM. Here the CDR3 reads CASTPARLGRNTGELFF. The CDR3 DNA follows: TGTGCCAGCACCCCCGCGCGACTAGGGAGGAACACCGGGGAGCTGTTTTTT.

This clonotype was seen ten or more times. This chain joins TRBV2 and TRBJ1-2; TRBD1 matches at 8 bases. There are 14 residues in the CDR3. V shed 6 bases and J 4 bases; nucleotides not matched to a gene: 7. Germline CDR1 is SNHLY and CDR2 is FYNNEI. The CDR3, as DNA: TGTGCCAGCAGCTTTCAGGGGGCGCCCTATGGCTACACCTTC. It is translated as CASSFQGAPYGYTF. The full variable domain, in which reference TRBV2 and TRBJ1-2 provide the parts outside the CDR3, is EPEVTQTPSHQVTQMGQEVILRCVPISNHLYFYWYRQILGQKVEFLVSFYNNEISEKSEIFDDQFSVERPDGSNFTLKIRSTKLEDSAMYFCASSFQGAPYGYTFGSGTRLTVV.

This clonotype has ten or more counts. The V and J genes are TRBV6-1 and TRBJ2-1, with 9 positions matching TRBD2. This CDR3 is built from 16 residues. Germline V gene lookup returns CDR1 MNHNS and CDR2 SASEGT. V was clipped by 3 bases and J by 4 bases; unmatched bases: 7. The CDR3 nucleotides read TGTGCCAGCAGTGACCATAGCGGGGGCCCTTACAATGAGCAGTTCTTC. This codes for CASSDHSGGPYNEQFF.

The V and J genes are TRBV9 and TRBJ2-3; TRBD1 agrees at 8 bases. The junction had 1 base not matched to a gene; V was cut back by 0 bases and J by 1 base. The CDR3 consists of 15 residues. Germline CDR1 and CDR2: SGDLS and YYNGEE. Here the CDR3 reads CASSVEGQGTDTQYF. DNA for the CDR3: TGTGCCAGCAGCGTAGAGGGACAGGGCACAGATACGCAGTATTTT.

This chain connects TRBV29-1 to TRBJ2-2; no reliable D call. V was trimmed by 3 bases and J by 7 bases, leaving 9 bases between them. CDR3 length: 12 amino acids. The germline V gene encodes CDR1 SQVTM and CDR2 ANQGSEA. The CDR3 nucleotides read TGCAGCGTTGATGGTTGGGGCGGGGAGCTGTTTTTT. Its translation is CSVDGWGGELFF.

This clonotype was seen many times. The genes are TRBV11-2 and TRBJ2-7, with 8 nucleotides matching TRBD1. V was pared by 5 bases and J by 2 bases, with 5 bases of the junction left unmatched. The CDR3 sequence is 14 residues long. Germline CDR1 and CDR2: SGHAT and FQNNGV. The chain's CDR3 is CASSKGTGAYEQYF. The CDR3 DNA reads as TGTGCCAGCAGCAAGGGGACAGGAGCCTACGAGCAGTACTTC.